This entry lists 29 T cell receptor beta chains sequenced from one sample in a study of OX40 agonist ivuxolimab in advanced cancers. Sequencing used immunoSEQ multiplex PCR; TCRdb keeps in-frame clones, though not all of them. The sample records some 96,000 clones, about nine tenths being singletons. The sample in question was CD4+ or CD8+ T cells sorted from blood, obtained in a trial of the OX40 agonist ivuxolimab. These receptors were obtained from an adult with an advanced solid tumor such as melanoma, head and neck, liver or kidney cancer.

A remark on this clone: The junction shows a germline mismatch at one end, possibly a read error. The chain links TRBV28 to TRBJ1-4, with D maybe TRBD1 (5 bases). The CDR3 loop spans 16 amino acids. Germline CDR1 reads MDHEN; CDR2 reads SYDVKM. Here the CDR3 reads CASSRDSITTNEKLFF. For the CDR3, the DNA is TGTGCCAGCAGCCGGGACTCTATCACAACCAATGAAAAACTGTTTTTT.

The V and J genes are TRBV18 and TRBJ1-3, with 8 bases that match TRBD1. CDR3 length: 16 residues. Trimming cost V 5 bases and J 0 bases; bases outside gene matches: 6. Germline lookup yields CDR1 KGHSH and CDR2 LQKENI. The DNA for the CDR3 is TGTGCCAGCTCAGACAGGGGCCGCATCTCTGGAAACACCATATATTTT. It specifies CASSDRGRISGNTIYF.

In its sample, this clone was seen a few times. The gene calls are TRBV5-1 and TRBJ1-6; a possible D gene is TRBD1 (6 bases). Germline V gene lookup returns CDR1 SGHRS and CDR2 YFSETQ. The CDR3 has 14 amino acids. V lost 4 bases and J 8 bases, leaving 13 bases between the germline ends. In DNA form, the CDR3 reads TGCGCCAGCAGCCCTCTGGGGGGCTATTCACCCCTCCACTTT. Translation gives CASSPLGGYSPLHF.

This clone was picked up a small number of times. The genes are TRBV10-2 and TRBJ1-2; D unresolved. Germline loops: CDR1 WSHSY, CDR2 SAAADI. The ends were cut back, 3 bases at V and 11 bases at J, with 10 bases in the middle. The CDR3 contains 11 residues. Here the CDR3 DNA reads TGCGCCAGCAGTGAATTAGGGTTATACACCTTC. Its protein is CASSELGLYTF.

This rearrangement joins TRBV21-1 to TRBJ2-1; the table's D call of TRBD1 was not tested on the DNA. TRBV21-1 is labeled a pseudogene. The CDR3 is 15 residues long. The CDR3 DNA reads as TGTGCCAGCAGTCAAAGGGACAGGGACGTGAATGAGCAGTTCTTC. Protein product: CASSQRDRDVNEQFF.

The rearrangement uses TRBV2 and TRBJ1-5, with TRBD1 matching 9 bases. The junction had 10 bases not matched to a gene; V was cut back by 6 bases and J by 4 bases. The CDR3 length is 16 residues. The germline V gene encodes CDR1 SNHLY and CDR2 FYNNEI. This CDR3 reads CASSGTGRRGNQPQHF. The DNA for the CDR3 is TGTGCCAGCAGCGGGACAGGGAGGCGCGGAAATCAGCCCCAGCATTTT.

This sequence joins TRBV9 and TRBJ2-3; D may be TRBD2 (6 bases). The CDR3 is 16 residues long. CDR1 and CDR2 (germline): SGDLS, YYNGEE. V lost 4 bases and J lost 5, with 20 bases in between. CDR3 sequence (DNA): TGTGCCAGCAGCCCCCTGGGGACTCCTTCTGAAGATACGCAGTATTTT. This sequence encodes CASSPLGTPSEDTQYF.

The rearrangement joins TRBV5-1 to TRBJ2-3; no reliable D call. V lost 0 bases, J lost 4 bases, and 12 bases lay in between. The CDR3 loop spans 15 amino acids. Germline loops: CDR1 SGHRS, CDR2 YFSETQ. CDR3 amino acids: CASSLALGSPDTQYF. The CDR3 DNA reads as TGCGCCAGCAGCTTGGCTCTGGGATCCCCAGATACGCAGTATTTT.

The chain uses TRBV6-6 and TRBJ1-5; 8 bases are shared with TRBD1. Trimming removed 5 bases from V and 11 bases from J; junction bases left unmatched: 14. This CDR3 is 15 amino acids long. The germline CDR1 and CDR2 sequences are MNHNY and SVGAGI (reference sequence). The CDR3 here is CASSLRDRPQATQHF. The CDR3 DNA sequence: TGTGCCAGCAGTCTCCGGGACAGGCCACAGGCAACCCAGCATTTT.

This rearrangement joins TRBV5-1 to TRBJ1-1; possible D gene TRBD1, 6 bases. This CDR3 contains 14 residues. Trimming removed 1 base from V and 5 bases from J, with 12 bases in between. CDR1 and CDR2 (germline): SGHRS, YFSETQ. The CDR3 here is CASSLSRGWTEAFF. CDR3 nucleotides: TGCGCCAGCAGCTTGAGCAGGGGATGGACTGAAGCTTTCTTT. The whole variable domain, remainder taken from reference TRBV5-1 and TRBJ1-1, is KAGVTQTPRYLIKTRGQQVTLSCSPISGHRSVSWYQQTPGQGLQFLFEYFSETQRNKGNFPGRFSGRQFSNSRSEMNVSTLELGDSALYLCASSLSRGWTEAFFGQGTRLTVV.

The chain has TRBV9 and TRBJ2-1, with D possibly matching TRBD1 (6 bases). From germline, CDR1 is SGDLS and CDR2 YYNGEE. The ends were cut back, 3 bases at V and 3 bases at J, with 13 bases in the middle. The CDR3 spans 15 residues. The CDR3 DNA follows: TGTGCCAGCAGCGGAACTGACAGGATCTACAATGAGCAGTTCTTC. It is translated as CASSGTDRIYNEQFF.

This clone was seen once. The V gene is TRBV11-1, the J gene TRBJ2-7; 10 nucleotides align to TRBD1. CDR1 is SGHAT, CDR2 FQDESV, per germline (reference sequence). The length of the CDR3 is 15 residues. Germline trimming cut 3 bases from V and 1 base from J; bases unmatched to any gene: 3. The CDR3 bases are TGTGCCAGCAGCTTTGGACAGGGGGTTTCCTACGAGCAGTACTTC. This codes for CASSFGQGVSYEQYF.

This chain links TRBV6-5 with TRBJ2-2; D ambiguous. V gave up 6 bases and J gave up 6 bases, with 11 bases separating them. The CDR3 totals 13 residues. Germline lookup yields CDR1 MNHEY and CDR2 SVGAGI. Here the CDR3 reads CASSRDMSGELFF. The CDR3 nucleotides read TGTGCCAGCAGCAGAGACATGTCCGGGGAGCTGTTTTTT.

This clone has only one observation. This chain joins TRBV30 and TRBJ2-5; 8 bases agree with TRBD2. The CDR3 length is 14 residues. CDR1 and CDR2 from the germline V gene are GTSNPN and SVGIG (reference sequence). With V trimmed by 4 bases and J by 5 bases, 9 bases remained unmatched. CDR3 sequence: CAWKLAGWLETQYF. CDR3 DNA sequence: TGTGCCTGGAAGCTAGCGGGTTGGTTGGAGACCCAGTACTTC.

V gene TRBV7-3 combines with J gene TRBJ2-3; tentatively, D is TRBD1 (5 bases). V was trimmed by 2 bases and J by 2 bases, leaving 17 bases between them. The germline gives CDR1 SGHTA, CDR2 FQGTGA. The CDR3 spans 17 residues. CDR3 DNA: TGTGCCAGCAGCTTAGATTCGTCGGCAGGGATCACAGATACGCAGTATTTT. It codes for CASSLDSSAGITDTQYF.

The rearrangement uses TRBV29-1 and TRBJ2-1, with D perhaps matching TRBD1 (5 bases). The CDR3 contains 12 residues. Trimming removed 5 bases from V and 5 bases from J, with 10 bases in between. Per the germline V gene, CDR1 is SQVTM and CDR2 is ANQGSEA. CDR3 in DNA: TGCAGCGTTCTCCAGGGCCACAATGAGCAGTTCTTC. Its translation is CSVLQGHNEQFF.

Here the CDR3 DNA reads TGTGCCAGCAGCTTGGCTGTGGCAGAACCTTACAATGAGCAGTTCTTC. Its translation: CASSLAVAEPYNEQFF. The V gene is TRBV5-6, the J gene TRBJ2-1, with D unresolved. V dropped 0 bases and J dropped 4 bases, with 14 bases sitting between them. The length of the CDR3 is 16 residues. The germline V gene has CDR1 SGHDT and CDR2 YYEEEE.

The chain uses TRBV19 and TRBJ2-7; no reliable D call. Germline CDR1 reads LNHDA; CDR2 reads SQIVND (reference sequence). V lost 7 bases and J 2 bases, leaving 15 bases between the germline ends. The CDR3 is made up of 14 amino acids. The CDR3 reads CASNARSTPYEQYF. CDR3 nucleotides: TGTGCCAGTAACGCAAGGTCGACCCCCTACGAGCAGTACTTC.

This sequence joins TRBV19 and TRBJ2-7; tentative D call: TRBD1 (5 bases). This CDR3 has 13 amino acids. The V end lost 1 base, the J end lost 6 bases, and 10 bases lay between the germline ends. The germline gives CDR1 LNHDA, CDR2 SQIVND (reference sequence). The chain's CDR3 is CASSIVAGSEQYF. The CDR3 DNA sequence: TGTGCCAGTAGTATAGTCGCAGGGTCCGAGCAGTACTTC.

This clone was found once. CDR3 DNA sequence: TGTGCCTGGACCTTTGGAAACACCATATATTTT. Translating gives CAWTFGNTIYF. The rearrangement uses TRBV30 and TRBJ1-3; no clear D. The germline gives CDR1 GTSNPN, CDR2 SVGIG (reference sequence). The CDR3 consists of 11 residues. With 4 bases removed from V and 3 bases from J, the gap between germline ends came to 4 bases.

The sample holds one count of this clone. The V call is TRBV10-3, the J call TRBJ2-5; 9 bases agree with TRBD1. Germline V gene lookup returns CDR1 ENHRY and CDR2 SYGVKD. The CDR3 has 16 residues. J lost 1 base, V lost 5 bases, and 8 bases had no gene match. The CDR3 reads CAISYGDRAGQETQYF. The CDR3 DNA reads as TGTGCCATCAGTTATGGGGACAGGGCGGGCCAAGAGACCCAGTACTTC.

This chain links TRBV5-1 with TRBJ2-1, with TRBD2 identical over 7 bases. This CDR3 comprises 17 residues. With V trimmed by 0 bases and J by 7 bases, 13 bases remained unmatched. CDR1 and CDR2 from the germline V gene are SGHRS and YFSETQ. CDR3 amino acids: CASSLVGGSGRHNEQFF. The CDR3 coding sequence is TGCGCCAGCAGCTTGGTGGGGGGGAGCGGGCGGCATAATGAGCAGTTCTTC.

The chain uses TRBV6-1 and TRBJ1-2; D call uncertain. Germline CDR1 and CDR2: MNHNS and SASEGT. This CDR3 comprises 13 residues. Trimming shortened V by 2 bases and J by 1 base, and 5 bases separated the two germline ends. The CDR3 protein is CASSERRNYGYTF. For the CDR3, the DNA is TGTGCCAGCAGTGAACGGCGTAACTATGGCTACACCTTC.

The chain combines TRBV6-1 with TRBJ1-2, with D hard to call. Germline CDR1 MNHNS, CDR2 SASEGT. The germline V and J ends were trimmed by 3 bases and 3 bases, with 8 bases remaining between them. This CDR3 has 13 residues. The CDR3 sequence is CASSDWGDYGYTF. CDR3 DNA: TGTGCCAGCAGTGATTGGGGAGACTATGGCTACACCTTC.

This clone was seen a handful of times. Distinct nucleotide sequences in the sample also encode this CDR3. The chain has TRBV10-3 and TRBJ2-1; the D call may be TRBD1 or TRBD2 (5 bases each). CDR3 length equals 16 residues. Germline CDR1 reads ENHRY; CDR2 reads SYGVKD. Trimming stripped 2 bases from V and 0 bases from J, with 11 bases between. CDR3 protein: CAISEPAGSSYNEQFF. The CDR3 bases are TGTGCCATCAGTGAGCCGGCAGGGAGCTCCTACAATGAGCAGTTCTTC.

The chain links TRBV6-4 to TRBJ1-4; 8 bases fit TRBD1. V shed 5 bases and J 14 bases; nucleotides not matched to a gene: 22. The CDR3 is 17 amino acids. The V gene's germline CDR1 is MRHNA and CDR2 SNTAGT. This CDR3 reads CASSKTSQGAGLSGLFF. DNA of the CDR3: TGTGCCAGCAGTAAAACCTCTCAGGGGGCAGGACTCAGTGGCCTGTTTTTT.

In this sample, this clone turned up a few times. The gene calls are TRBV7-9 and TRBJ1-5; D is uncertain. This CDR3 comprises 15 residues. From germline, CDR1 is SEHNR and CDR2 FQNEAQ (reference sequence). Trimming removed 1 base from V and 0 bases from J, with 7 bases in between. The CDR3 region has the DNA TGTGCCAGCAGCTTAGGCACATCTAGCAATCAGCCCCAGCATTTT. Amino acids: CASSLGTSSNQPQHF.

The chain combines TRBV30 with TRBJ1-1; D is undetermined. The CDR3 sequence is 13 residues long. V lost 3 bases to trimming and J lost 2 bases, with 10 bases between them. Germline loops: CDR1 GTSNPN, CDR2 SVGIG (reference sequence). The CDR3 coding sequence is TGTGCCTGGAGGGCTAATAGAAACACTGAAGCTTTCTTT. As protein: CAWRANRNTEAFF.

The CDR3 coding sequence is TGTGCCAGCATGGACCTGAACACTGAAGCTTTCTTT. Translating it yields CASMDLNTEAFF. The J gene is TRBJ1-1, the V gene TRBV28; D is unclear. The CDR3 spans 12 residues. The V end was cut by 7 bases, the J end by 0 bases, with 6 bases between. The V gene's germline CDR1 is MDHEN and CDR2 SYDVKM.